These T cell receptor beta chains were read from a single sample in a study of T cells in Graves' hyperthyroidism and ophthalmopathy. Each CDR3 protein gets one entry after TCRdb re-called the multiplex PCR reads with MiXCR. The sample holds about 400,000 distinct CDR3 sequences, under 15% seen once. The sample was blood. The receptor source for this set is a woman in her twenties or thirties with Graves' hyperthyroidism. Each CDR3 is given with its conserved first and last residue. A D gene is named only where the DNA matches it firmly. A row's size may be missing; if present it is once, few, many or a size class.

size: -; J: TRBJ2-3; D: -; V: TRBV6-1; CDR3: CASSSGPERTDTQYF; DNA: TGTGCCAGCAGTTCAGGGCCCGAACGCACAGATACGCAGTATTTT
size: -; J: TRBJ2-7; D: TRBD2; V: TRBV7-6; CDR3: CASSLDASGYEQYF; DNA: TGTGCCAGCAGCTTAGATGCTAGCGGCTACGAGCAGTACTTC
size: many; J: TRBJ2-7; D: -; V: TRBV20-1; CDR3: CSARGDGLSYEQYF; DNA: TGCAGTGCTAGAGGGGACGGCCTCTCCTACGAGCAGTACTTC
size: few; J: TRBJ2-1; D: TRBD2; V: TRBV25-1; CDR3: CASSETPGTSGLSSYNEQFF; DNA: TGTGCCAGCAGTGAAACCCCGGGGACTAGCGGGTTGAGCTCCTACAATGAGCAGTTCTTC
size: -; J: TRBJ2-5; D: -; V: TRBV18; CDR3: CASSPIRGGLYF; DNA: TGTGCCAGCTCACCGATCCGAGGGGGGCTTTACTTC
size: many; J: TRBJ2-3; D: -; V: TRBV12-3/TRBV12-4; CDR3: CASSGPRGNTDTQYF; DNA: TGTGCCAGCAGTGGGCCTAGGGGGAACACAGATACGCAGTATTTT
size: many; J: TRBJ2-3; D: TRBD2; V: TRBV18; CDR3: CASSPPGLAGPSTDTQYF; DNA: TGTGCCAGCTCACCACCGGGACTAGCGGGACCTAGCACAGATACGCAGTATTTT
size: many; J: TRBJ2-1; D: -; V: TRBV20-1; CDR3: CSAAPRGSYNEQFF; DNA: TGCAGTGCTGCGCCGAGGGGCTCCTACAATGAGCAGTTCTTC
size: many; J: TRBJ2-3; D: TRBD2; V: TRBV2; CDR3: CASSASTSGRTDTQYF; DNA: TGTGCCAGCAGTGCGTCGACTAGCGGGAGGACAGATACGCAGTATTTT
size: many; J: TRBJ2-5; D: TRBD1; V: TRBV12-3/TRBV12-4; CDR3: CASSFRVDRGGETQYF; DNA: TGTGCCAGCAGTTTCCGAGTGGACAGGGGAGGAGAGACCCAGTACTTC
size: few; J: TRBJ2-7; D: -; V: TRBV11-2; CDR3: CASSLVSGLYEQCF; DNA: TGTGCCAGCAGCTTAGTATCCGGACTCTACGAGCAGTGCTTC
size: many; J: TRBJ1-5; D: -; V: TRBV2; CDR3: CASRARGDNQPQHF; DNA: TGTGCCAGCAGAGCCAGGGGAGACAATCAGCCCCAGCATTTT
size: -; J: TRBJ2-1; D: TRBD2; V: TRBV29-1; CDR3: CSVEDPLAGGLNEQFF; DNA: TGCAGCGTTGAAGATCCACTAGCGGGAGGTTTGAATGAGCAGTTCTTC